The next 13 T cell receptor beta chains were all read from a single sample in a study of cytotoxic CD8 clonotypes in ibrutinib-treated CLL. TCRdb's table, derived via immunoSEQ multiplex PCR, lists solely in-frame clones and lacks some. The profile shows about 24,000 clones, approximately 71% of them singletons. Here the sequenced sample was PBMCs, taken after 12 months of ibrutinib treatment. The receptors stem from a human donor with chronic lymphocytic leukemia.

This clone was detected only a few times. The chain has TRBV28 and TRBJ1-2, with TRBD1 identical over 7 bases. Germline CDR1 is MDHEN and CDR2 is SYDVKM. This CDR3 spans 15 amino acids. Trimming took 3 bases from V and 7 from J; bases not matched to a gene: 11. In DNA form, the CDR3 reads TGTGCCAGCAGTTTGAGGGTCAGGGGGTTTGCTGGCTACACCTTC. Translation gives CASSLRVRGFAGYTF.

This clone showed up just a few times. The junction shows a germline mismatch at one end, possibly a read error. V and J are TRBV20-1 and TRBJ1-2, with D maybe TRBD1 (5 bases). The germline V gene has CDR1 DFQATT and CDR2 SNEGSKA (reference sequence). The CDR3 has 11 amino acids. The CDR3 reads CSALRDYGYTF. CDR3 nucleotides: TGCAGTGCTTTACGGGACTACGGCTACACCTTC.

CDR3 nucleotides: TGCGCCAGCAGCCAAGATAGGAACACCGGGGAGCTGTTTTTT. Encoded protein: CASSQDRNTGELFF. This chain joins TRBV4-3 and TRBJ2-2; D remains ambiguous. Trimming took off 0 bases at V and 1 base at J, with 3 bases between the two ends. The V gene's germline CDR1 is LGHNA and CDR2 YSLEER. The CDR3 has 14 residues.

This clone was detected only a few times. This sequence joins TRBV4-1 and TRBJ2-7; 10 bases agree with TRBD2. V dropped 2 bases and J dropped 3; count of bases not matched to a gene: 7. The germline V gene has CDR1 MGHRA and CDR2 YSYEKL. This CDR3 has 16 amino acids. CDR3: CASSQHPTSGVYEQYF. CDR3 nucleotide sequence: TGCGCCAGCAGCCAACATCCAACTAGCGGGGTCTACGAGCAGTACTTC.

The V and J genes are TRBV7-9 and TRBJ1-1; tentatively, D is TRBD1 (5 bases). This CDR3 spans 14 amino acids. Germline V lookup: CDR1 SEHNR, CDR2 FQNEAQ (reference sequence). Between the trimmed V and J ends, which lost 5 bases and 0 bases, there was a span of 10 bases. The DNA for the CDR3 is TGTGCCAGCAGCCTAGGGACGGTGAACACTGAAGCTTTCTTT. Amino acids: CASSLGTVNTEAFF.

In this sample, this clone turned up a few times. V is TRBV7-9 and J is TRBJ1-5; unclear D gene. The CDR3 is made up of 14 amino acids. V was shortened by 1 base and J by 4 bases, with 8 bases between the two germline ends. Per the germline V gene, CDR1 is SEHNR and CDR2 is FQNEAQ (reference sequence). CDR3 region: CASSLDLPNQPQHF. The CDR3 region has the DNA TGTGCCAGCAGCTTAGATCTCCCTAATCAGCCCCAGCATTTT.

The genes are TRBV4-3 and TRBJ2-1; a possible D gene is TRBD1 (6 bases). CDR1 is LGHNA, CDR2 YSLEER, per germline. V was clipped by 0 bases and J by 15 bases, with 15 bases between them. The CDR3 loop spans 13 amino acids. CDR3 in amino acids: CASSQERQGLRFF. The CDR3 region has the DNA TGCGCCAGCAGCCAAGAGAGGCAGGGGTTAAGGTTCTTC.

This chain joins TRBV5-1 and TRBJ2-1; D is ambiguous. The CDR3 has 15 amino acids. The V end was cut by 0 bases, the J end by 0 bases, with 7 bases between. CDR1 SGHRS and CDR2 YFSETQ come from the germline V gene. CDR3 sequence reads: CASSLGPLSYNEQFF. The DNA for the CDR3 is TGCGCCAGCAGCTTGGGCCCCCTCTCCTACAATGAGCAGTTCTTC.

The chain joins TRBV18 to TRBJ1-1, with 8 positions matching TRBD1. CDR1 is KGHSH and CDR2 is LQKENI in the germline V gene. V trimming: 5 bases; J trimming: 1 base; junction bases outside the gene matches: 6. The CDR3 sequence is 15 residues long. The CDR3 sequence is CASSTDRAKNTEAFF. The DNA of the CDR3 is TGTGCCAGCTCAACGGACAGGGCAAAGAACACTGAAGCTTTCTTT.

The CDR3 DNA sequence: TGTGCCAGCAGTTCCCAGGGTACTAATGAAAAACTGTTTTTT. Protein sequence: CASSSQGTNEKLFF. This chain joins TRBV28 and TRBJ1-4; a weak D match, TRBD1 (5 bases). CDR3 length: 14 amino acids. V lost 4 bases to trimming and J lost 2 bases, with 8 bases between them. Germline CDR1 is MDHEN and CDR2 is SYDVKM.

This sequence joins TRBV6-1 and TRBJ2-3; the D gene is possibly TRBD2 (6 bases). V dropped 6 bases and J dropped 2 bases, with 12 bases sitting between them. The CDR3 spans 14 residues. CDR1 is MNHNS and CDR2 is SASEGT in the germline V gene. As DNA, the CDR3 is TGTGCCAGCAGGGACGGACTACCCACAGATACGCAGTATTTT. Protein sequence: CASRDGLPTDTQYF.

The CDR3 coding sequence is TGCGCCAGCAGCTTGACCTTGGGGGACACCATATATTTT. Amino acid sequence: CASSLTLGDTIYF. The chain joins TRBV5-1 to TRBJ1-3, with D possibly TRBD1 on 5 matching bases. The CDR3 contains 13 residues. CDR1 and CDR2 (germline): SGHRS, YFSETQ. Trimming took 1 base from V and 8 from J, leaving 10 bases between them.

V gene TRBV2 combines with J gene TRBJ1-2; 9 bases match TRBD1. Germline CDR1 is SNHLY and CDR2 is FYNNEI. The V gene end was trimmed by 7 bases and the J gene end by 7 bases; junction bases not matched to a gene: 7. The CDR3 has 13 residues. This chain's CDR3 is CASTRQGVAGYTF. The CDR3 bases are TGTGCCAGCACAAGACAGGGGGTCGCTGGCTACACCTTC.